This is a list of T cell receptor beta chains from one sample in a study of T cell repertoires in cytomegalovirus infection. Their specific antigens are unknown. Each CDR3 protein is one row after TCRdb ran MiXCR on the reads. This table has roughly 27,000 distinct CDR3 sequences, around 19% appearing once. The sample was CD8+ T cells from cultured PBMCs, taken from culture after CMV antigen stimulation. The source is a human donor in good health (CMV status not recorded). Some clones in this sample may be carry-over from other donors' samples. The CDR3 runs from the conserved cysteine through the conserved F or W. Each record gives: J gene, clone size, V gene, D gene, CDR3 DNA, CDR3 protein. A D gene is named only where the DNA matches it firmly. Part of the rows lack a size; the others show once, few, many or a class for expanded clones.

J gene: TRBJ2-7
clone size: .
V gene: TRBV7-2
D gene: TRBD1
CDR3 DNA: TGTGCCAGCAGCTTATCCGGGACAGGGCGTCTAGGGCAGTACTTC
CDR3 protein: CASSLSGTGRLGQYF

J gene: TRBJ1-6
clone size: few
V gene: TRBV7-3
D gene: .
CDR3 DNA: TGTGCCAGCAGCTTAAGTCCCAGAATCCGATCACCCCTCCACTTT
CDR3 protein: CASSLSPRIRSPLHF

J gene: TRBJ2-2
clone size: .
V gene: TRBV7-9
D gene: .
CDR3 DNA: TGTGCCAGCAGCCCAAAACTCGGCAGTAATCTTATGGGGAACACCGGGGAGCTGTTTTTT
CDR3 protein: CASSPKLGSNLMGNTGELFF

J gene: TRBJ2-5
clone size: many
V gene: TRBV28
D gene: TRBD2
CDR3 DNA: TGTGCCAGCGGGAGTCTAGCGGGAGAAGAGACCCAGTACTTC
CDR3 protein: CASGSLAGEETQYF

J gene: TRBJ2-5
clone size: .
V gene: TRBV7-9
D gene: .
CDR3 DNA: TGTGCCAGCAGCTCCGGGGGGACCCAGTACTTC
CDR3 protein: CASSSGGTQYF

J gene: TRBJ2-1
clone size: many
V gene: TRBV5-6
D gene: .
CDR3 DNA: TGTGCCAGCAGCTTGTCGGGGAACAATGAGCAGTTCTTC
CDR3 protein: CASSLSGNNEQFF

J gene: TRBJ2-1
clone size: few
V gene: TRBV7-9
D gene: TRBD2
CDR3 DNA: TGTGCCAGCAGCTCCCAGGAGCGGGGGAGAAATGAGCAGTTCTTC
CDR3 protein: CASSSQERGRNEQFF

J gene: TRBJ1-2
clone size: .
V gene: TRBV7-2
D gene: TRBD1
CDR3 DNA: TGTGCCAGCAGCCCCTACCCCGGGACAGGATTCGGCTACACCTTC
CDR3 protein: CASSPYPGTGFGYTF

J gene: TRBJ2-5
clone size: few
V gene: TRBV7-2
D gene: TRBD2
CDR3 DNA: TGTGCCACGGGAACTAGCGGGGGGGAGACCCAGTACTTC
CDR3 protein: CATGTSGGETQYF

J gene: TRBJ2-7
clone size: .
V gene: TRBV12-3/TRBV12-4
D gene: .
CDR3 DNA: TGTGCCAGCAGATCGATGGGGGGCGGGGCCTACGAGCAGTACTTC
CDR3 protein: CASRSMGGGAYEQYF

J gene: TRBJ1-2
clone size: many
V gene: TRBV7-2
D gene: TRBD1
CDR3 DNA: TGTGCCAGCAGCCCGACAGGGGGGGGCTATGGCTACACCTTC
CDR3 protein: CASSPTGGGYGYTF

J gene: TRBJ2-7
clone size: few
V gene: TRBV5-6
D gene: .
CDR3 DNA: TGTGCCAGCAGCTGGGGATCGACAGTAACCTACGAGCAGTACTTC
CDR3 protein: CASSWGSTVTYEQYF

J gene: TRBJ1-1
clone size: .
V gene: TRBV20-1
D gene: .
CDR3 DNA: TGCAGTGCTAGTTATGCTTTTGGGGACACTGAAGCTTTCTTT
CDR3 protein: CSASYAFGDTEAFF

J gene: TRBJ2-1
clone size: .
V gene: TRBV7-2
D gene: TRBD1
CDR3 DNA: TGTGCCAGCAGCTTAAGGCAGGGACAGTACAATGAGCAGTTCTTC
CDR3 protein: CASSLRQGQYNEQFF

J gene: TRBJ1-1
clone size: many
V gene: TRBV4-2
D gene: .
CDR3 DNA: TGTGCCAGCAGCCACTCGCTAACAAGGAACACTGAAGCTTTCTTT
CDR3 protein: CASSHSLTRNTEAFF

J gene: TRBJ1-5
clone size: few
V gene: TRBV7-2
D gene: TRBD1
CDR3 DNA: TGTGCCAGCAGCCTTCCTGGACAGGTCCCTAATCAGCCCCAGCATTTT
CDR3 protein: CASSLPGQVPNQPQHF